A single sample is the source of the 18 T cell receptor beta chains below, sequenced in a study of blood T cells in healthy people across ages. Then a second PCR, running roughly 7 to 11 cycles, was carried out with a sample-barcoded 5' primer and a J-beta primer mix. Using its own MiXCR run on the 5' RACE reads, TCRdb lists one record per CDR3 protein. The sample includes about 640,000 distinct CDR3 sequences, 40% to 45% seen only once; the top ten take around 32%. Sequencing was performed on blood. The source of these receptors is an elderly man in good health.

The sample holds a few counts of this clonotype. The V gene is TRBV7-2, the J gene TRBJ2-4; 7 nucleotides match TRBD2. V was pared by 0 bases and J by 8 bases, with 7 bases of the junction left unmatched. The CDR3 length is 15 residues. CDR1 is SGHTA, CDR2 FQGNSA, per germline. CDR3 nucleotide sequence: TGTGCCAGCAGCTTAGCCCCATTGGGGGGGGACATTCAGTACTTC. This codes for CASSLAPLGGDIQYF.

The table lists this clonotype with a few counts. The CDR3 here is CASNLVAGGTYNEQFF. Here the CDR3 DNA reads TGTGCCAGCAACCTCGTAGCGGGAGGGACTTACAATGAGCAGTTCTTC. The chain recombines TRBV6-1 with TRBJ2-1; TRBD2 aligns across 11 bases. CDR3 length: 16 amino acids. The V gene's germline CDR1 is MNHNS and CDR2 SASEGT. V trimming: 7 bases; J trimming: 4 bases; junction bases outside the gene matches: 9.

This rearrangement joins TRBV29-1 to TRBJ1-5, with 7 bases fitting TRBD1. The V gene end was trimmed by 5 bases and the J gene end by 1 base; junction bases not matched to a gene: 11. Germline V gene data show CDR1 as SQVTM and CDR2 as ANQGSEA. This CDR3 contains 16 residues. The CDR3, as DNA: TGCAGCGTTAGAGGGGGCGGAGGGGGGAGCAATCAGCCCCAGCATTTT. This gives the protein CSVRGGGGGSNQPQHF.

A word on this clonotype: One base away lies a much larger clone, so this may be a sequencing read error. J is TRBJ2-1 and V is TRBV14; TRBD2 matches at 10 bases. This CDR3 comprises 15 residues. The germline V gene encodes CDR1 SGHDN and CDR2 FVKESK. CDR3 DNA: TGTGCCAGCAGCCCCGGGACTAGCGCTATCAATGAGCGGTACTTC. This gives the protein CASSPGTSAINERYF. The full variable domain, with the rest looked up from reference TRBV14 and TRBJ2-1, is EAGVTQFPSHSVIEKGQTVTLRCDPISGHDNLYWYRRVMGKEIKFLLHFVKESKQDESGMPNNRFLAERTGGTYSTLKVQPAELEDSGVYFCASSPGTSAINERYFGPGTRLTVL.

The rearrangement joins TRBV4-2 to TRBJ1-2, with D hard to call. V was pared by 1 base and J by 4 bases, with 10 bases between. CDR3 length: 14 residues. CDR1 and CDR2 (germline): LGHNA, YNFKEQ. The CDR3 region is CASSQGGPSYGYTF. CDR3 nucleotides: TGTGCCAGCAGCCAAGGAGGGCCCAGCTATGGCTACACCTTC.

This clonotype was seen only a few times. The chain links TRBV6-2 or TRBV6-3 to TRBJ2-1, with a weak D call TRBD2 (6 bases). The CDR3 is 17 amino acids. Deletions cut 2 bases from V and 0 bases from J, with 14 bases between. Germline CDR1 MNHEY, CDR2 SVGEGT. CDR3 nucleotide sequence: TGTGCCAGCAGTTACCCCTTGACTAGTGTCTCCTACAATGAGCAGTTCTTC. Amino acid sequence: CASSYPLTSVSYNEQFF.

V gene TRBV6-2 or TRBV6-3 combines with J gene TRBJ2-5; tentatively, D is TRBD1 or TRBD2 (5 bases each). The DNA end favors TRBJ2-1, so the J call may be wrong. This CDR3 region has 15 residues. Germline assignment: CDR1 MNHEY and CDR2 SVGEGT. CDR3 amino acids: CASSYDARGQETQFF. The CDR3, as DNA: TGTGCCAGCAGTTACGACGCCCGGGGCCAAGAGACCCAGTTCTTC.

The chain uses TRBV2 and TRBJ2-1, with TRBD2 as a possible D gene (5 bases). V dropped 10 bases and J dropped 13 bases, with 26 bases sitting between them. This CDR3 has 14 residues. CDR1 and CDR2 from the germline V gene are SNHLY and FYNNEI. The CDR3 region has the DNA TGTGCCACCCAGGAAGGAGGCGCCCAAGAGACCCAGTTCTTC. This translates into CATQEGGAQETQFF.

The CDR3 DNA follows: TGTGCCATCAGTAATCAACTAGCGGGCCGCACAGATACGCAGTATTTT. Translation: CAISNQLAGRTDTQYF. The rearrangement joins TRBV10-3 to TRBJ2-3, with TRBD2 matching 9 bases. This CDR3 has 16 amino acids. The ends lost 5 bases at V and 1 base at J; junction bases unmatched: 7. The germline V gene has CDR1 ENHRY and CDR2 SYGVKD.

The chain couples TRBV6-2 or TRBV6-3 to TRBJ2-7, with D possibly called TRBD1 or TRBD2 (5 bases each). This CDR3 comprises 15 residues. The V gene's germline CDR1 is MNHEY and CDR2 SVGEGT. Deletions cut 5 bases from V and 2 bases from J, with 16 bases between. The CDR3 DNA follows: TGTGCCAGCAGTAAGGGACCTCCGGTGGCCTACGAGCAGTACTTC. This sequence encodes CASSKGPPVAYEQYF.

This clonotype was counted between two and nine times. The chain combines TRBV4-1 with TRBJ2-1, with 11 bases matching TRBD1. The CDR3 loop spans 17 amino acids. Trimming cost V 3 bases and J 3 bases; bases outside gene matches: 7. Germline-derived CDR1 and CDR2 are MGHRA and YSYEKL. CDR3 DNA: TGCGCCAGCAGCCAGTTGGGACAGGGGGGCTTCTACAATGAGCAGTTCTTC. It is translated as CASSQLGQGGFYNEQFF.

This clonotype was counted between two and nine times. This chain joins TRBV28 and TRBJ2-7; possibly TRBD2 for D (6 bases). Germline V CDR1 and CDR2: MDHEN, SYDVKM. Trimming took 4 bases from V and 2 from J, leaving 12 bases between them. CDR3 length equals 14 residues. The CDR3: CASSYKRVAYEQYF. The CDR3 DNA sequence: TGTGCCAGCAGTTATAAGCGGGTGGCCTACGAGCAGTACTTC.

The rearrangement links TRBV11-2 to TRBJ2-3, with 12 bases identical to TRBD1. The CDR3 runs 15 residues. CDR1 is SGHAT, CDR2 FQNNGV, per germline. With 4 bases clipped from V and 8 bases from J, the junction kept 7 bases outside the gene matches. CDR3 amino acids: CASSSRGQGASTQYF. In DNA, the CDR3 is TGTGCCAGCAGCTCCCGGGGACAGGGGGCAAGTACGCAGTATTTT.

The CDR3 region is CASSGRTGGLNSYNEQFF. CDR3 DNA sequence: TGCGCCAGCAGTGGGCGGACGGGGGGGCTAAACTCCTACAATGAGCAGTTCTTC. V gene TRBV10-2 combines with J gene TRBJ2-1; the match to TRBD2 covers 8 bases. CDR1 WSHSY and CDR2 SAAADI come from the germline V gene. V lost 4 bases to trimming and J lost 0 bases; unmatched junction nucleotides: 11. CDR3 size: 18 residues.

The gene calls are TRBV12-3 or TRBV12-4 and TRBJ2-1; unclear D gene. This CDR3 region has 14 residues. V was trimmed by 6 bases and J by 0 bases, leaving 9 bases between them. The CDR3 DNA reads TGTGCCAGCAGGGATAAGAGCTCCTACAATGAGCAGTTCTTC. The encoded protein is CASRDKSSYNEQFF.

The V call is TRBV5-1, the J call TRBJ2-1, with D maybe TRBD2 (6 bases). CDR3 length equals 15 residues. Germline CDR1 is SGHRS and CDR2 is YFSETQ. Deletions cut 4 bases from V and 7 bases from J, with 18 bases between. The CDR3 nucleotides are TGCGCCAGCAGCCCGGAGGGCCCCTTGGTTAATGAGCAGTTCTTC. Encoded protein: CASSPEGPLVNEQFF.

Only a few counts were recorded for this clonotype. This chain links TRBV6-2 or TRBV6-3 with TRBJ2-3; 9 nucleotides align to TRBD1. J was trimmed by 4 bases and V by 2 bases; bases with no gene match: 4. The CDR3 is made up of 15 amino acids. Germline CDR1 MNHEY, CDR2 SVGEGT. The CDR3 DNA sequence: TGTGCCAGCAGTTACGGGACAGGGAGCCCAGATACGCAGTATTTT. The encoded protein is CASSYGTGSPDTQYF.

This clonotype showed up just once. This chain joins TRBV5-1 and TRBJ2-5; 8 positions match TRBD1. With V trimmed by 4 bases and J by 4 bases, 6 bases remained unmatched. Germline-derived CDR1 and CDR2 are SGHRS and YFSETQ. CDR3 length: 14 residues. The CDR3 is CASSTDRVGETQYF. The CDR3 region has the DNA TGCGCCAGCAGCACGGACAGGGTTGGAGAGACCCAGTACTTC. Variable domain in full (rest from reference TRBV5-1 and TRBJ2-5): KAGVTQTPRYLIKTRGQQVTLSCSPISGHRSVSWYQQTPGQGLQFLFEYFSETQRNKGNFPGRFSGRQFSNSRSEMNVSTLELGDSALYLCASSTDRVGETQYFGPGTRLLVL.